Listed below are T cell receptor beta chains from one sample, sequenced in a study of human thymus T cells. TCRdb's copy holds only in-frame clones and misses some; the assay was immunoSEQ multiplex PCR. Of 100,000 to 150,000 clones listed, around 94% are singletons. Sequenced input: thymus tissue. The receptors come from a boy under two years old with a congenital heart defect but otherwise immunologically healthy. The CDR3 runs from the conserved cysteine through the conserved F or W. D genes are given only for firm matches. Size is stated for part of the rows, as once, few or many counts, or as a class when the clone is expanded.

d_gene	abundance	j_gene	v_gene	CDR3nt	CDR3aa
-	-	TRBJ1-5	TRBV7-9	TGTGCCAGCCCAAGGGGGGGGTTAAGGCCCCAGCATTTT	CASPRGGLRPQHF
TRBD1	-	TRBJ1-1	TRBV7-2	TGTGCCAGCAGCTACTCGGGACAGGAAGCTTTCTTT	CASSYSGQEAFF
-	-	TRBJ2-7	TRBV6-1	TGTGCCAGCAGTGAAGCGCTTCGACAGGTCTCCTACGAGCAGTACTTC	CASSEALRQVSYEQYF
-	-	TRBJ2-5	TRBV7-2	TGTGCCAGCAGCTATCAAGAGGGGGGATCCCAGACTGGAGAGACCCAGTACTTC	CASSYQEGGSQTGETQYF
-	-	TRBJ2-7	TRBV5-1	TGCGCCAGCAGCTTGACAGACGAGCAGTACTTC	CASSLTDEQYF
-	-	TRBJ2-4	TRBV4-2	TGTGCCAGCAGCCAAATCCCGGAAGCCAAAAACATTCAGTACTTC	CASSQIPEAKNIQYF
-	-	TRBJ2-5	TRBV7-2	TGTGCCAGCAGCTCCCTTGCGGGGCGACACCAAGAGACCCAGTACTTC	CASSSLAGRHQETQYF
-	-	TRBJ1-1	TRBV6-6	TGTGCCAGCAGTTACGCCCCCGGCAGAGAGGATACTGAAGCTTTCTTT	CASSYAPGREDTEAFF
-	-	TRBJ1-2	TRBV5-1	TGCGCCAGCAGCTTGGACCGGGACGGCTACACCTTC	CASSLDRDGYTF
-	-	TRBJ1-5	TRBV5-8	TGTGCCAGCAGCGAAACCCGTCAGCCCCAGCATTTT	CASSETRQPQHF
-	-	TRBJ2-3	TRBV5-1	TGCGCCAGCAGCCCAGGTAGAGCAGGGGGCACAGATACGCAGTATTTT	CASSPGRAGGTDTQYF
-	-	TRBJ1-1	TRBV27	TGTGCCAGCAGTTTGAAGAGGAACACTGAAGCTTTCTTT	CASSLKRNTEAFF
TRBD2	-	TRBJ2-1	TRBV4-2	TGTGCCAGCAGCCAAGATATGTTGTATTGGGCGTCTAGCGGGGGCGGGGTAGTGGATGAGCAGTTCTTC	CASSQDMLYWASSGGGVVDEQFF
TRBD2	-	TRBJ2-1	TRBV9	TGTGCCAGCAGCCCAGAGGGGACTAGCGGGGGAAAAGAGCAGTTCTTC	CASSPEGTSGGKEQFF
TRBD1	-	TRBJ2-3	TRBV30	TGTGCCTGGAGCCGGGACAGGCGGTCGCGCACAGATACGCAGTATTTT	CAWSRDRRSRTDTQYF
-	once	TRBJ2-7	TRBV28	TGTGCCAGCAGTTTCCTAGCCGGGGACGAGCAGTACTTC	CASSFLAGDEQYF
-	once	TRBJ2-7	TRBV5-6	TGTGCCAGCAGCTCTCTCCGGACGGACGGCTACGAGCAGTACTTC	CASSSLRTDGYEQYF
-	-	TRBJ1-1	TRBV6-1	TGTGCCAGTAGTGAAGATGCAGGGGAGGGGAAGGACACTGAAGCTTTCTTT	CASSEDAGEGKDTEAFF
-	-	TRBJ1-6	TRBV4-2	TGTGCCAGCAGCCAAGACGCGTCTCCCTGGGGGCCAAATTCACCCCTCCACTTT	CASSQDASPWGPNSPLHF
-	-	TRBJ1-4	TRBV10-3	TGTGCCATCAGTGAATCCTTCCCTGGGCGGCTACTGAATGAAAAACTGTTTTTT	CAISESFPGRLLNEKLFF
TRBD1	-	TRBJ1-5	TRBV6-1	TGTGCCAGCAGTGAATGGCAGGGGGGCAATCAGCCCCAGCATTTT	CASSEWQGGNQPQHF
-	-	TRBJ1-2	TRBV5-5	TGTGCCAGCAGCTCCGAGGGGGATGGCTACACCTTC	CASSSEGDGYTF
-	-	TRBJ2-1	TRBV25-1	TGTGCCAGGAGCCCCCCTCCGACCCACAACAATGAGCAGTTCTTC	CARSPPPTHNNEQFF
-	-	TRBJ2-2	TRBV4-3	TGCGCCAGCAGGAGGTTTGGAACCGGGGAGCCGTTTTTT	CASRRFGTGEPFF
TRBD2	-	TRBJ2-5	TRBV6-1	TGTGCCAGCAGTGAAGTGAGACTAGCGGGGCAGGAGACCCAGTACTTC	CASSEVRLAGQETQYF
-	-	TRBJ2-1	TRBV6-5	TGTGCCAGCAGTTACGGCCCGAATCGGAATGAGCAGTTCTTC	CASSYGPNRNEQFF
-	-	TRBJ1-5	TRBV28	TGTGCCAGCAGTCAGGAGGATAGCAATCAGCCCCAGCATTTT	CASSQEDSNQPQHF
-	-	TRBJ1-4	TRBV19	TGTGCCAGTAGTATAGTTCGCGGCAGGGGATTTACAACTAATGAAAAACTGTTTTTT	CASSIVRGRGFTTNEKLFF
-	-	TRBJ1-2	TRBV6-1	TGTGCCAGCAGTGCACTACAGGGTATTGGGGGCTACACCTTC	CASSALQGIGGYTF
TRBD1	-	TRBJ1-3	TRBV28	TGTGCCAGCAGTTACCAGGGGGCGAGCTCTGGAAACACCATATATTTT	CASSYQGASSGNTIYF
TRBD1	-	TRBJ2-2	TRBV4-1	TGCGCCAGCAGCCAAGATCCCCGACAGGGTAGCACCGGGGAGCTGTTTTTT	CASSQDPRQGSTGELFF
-	-	TRBJ1-1	TRBV10-3	TGTGCCATCAGTGACCGGGACACTGAAGCTTTCTTT	CAISDRDTEAFF
-	-	TRBJ2-5	TRBV29-1	TGCAGCGTGGTACTAGTGTTCCAAGAGACCCAGTACTTC	CSVVLVFQETQYF
TRBD1	-	TRBJ2-2	TRBV30	TGTGCCTGGAGGGGAGCGGGACAGGGGGAGAGTGACGGGGAGCTGTTTTTT	CAWRGAGQGESDGELFF
-	-	TRBJ1-1	TRBV5-6	TGTGCCAGCAGCTTGGAACGAGCCTGGAACACTGAAGCTTTCTTT	CASSLERAWNTEAFF
-	few	TRBJ2-3	TRBV5-1	TGCGCCAGCAGCGGGGGGGCCTGGGGTACGCAGTATTTT	CASSGGAWGTQYF
-	-	TRBJ1-5	TRBV28	TGTGCCAGCAGCTCAAACCTAACCGGGACACCGTATAGCAATCAGCCCCAGCATTTT	CASSSNLTGTPYSNQPQHF
-	once	TRBJ2-1	TRBV5-1	TGCGCCAGCAGCGAAACCGGGACTCCCTACAATGAGCAGTTCTTC	CASSETGTPYNEQFF
-	few	TRBJ1-3	TRBV5-5	TGTGCCAGCAGCTTGTTGGGGCGTCCGAACTCTGGAAACACCATATATTTT	CASSLLGRPNSGNTIYF